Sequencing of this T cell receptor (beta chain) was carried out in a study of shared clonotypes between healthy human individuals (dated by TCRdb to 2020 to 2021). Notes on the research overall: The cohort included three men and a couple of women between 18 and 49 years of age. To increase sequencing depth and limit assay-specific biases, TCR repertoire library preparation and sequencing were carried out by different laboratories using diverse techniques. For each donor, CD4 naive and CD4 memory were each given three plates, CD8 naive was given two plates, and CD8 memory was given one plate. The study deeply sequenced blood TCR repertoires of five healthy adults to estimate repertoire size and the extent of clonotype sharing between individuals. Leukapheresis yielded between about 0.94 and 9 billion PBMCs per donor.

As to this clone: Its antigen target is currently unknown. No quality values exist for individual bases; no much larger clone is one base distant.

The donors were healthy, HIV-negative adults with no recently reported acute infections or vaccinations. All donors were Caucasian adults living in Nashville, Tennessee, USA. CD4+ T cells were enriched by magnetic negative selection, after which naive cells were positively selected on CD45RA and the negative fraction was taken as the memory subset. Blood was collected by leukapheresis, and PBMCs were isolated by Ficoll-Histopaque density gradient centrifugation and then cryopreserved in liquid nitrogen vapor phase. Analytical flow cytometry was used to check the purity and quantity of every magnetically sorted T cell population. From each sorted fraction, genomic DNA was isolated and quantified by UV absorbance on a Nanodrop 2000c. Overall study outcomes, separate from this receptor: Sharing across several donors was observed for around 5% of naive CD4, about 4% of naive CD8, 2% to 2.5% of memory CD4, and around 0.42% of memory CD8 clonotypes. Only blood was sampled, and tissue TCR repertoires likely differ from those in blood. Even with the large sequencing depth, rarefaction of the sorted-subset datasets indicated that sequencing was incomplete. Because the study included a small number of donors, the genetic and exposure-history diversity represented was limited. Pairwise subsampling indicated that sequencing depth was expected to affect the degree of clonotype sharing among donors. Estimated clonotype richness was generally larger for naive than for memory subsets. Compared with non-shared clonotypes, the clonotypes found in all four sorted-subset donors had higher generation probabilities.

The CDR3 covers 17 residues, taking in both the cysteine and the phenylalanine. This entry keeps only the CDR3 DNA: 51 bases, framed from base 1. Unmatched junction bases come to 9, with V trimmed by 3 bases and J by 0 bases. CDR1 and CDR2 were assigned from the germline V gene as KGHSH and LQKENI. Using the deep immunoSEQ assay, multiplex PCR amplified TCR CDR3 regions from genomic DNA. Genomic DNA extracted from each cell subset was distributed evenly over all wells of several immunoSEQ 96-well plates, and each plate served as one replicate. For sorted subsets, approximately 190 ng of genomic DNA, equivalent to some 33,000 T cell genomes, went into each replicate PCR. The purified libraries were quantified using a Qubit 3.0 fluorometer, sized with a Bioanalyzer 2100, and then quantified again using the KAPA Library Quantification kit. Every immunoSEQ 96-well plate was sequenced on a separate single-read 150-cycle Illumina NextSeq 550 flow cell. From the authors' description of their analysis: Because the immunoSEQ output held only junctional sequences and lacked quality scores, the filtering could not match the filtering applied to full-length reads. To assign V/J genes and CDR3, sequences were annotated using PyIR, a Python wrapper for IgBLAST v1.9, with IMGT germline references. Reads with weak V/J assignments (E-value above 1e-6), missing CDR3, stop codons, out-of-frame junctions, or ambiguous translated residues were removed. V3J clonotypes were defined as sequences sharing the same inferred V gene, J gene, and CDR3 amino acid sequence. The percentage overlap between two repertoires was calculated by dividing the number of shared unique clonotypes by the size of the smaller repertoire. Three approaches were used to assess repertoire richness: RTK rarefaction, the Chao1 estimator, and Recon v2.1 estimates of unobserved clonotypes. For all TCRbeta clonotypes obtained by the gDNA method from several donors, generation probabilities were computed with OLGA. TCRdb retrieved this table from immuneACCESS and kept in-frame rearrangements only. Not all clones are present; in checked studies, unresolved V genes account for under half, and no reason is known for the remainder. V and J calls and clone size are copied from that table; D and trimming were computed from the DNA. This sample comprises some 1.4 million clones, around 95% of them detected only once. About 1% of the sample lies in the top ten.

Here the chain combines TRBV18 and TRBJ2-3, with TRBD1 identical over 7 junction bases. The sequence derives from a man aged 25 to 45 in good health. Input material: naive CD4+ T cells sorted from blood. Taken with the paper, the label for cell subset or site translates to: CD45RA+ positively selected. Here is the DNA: TGTGCCAGCTCACCGAATCTTGGACAGGCTAGCACAGATACGCAGTATTTT. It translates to CASSPNLGQASTDTQYF.